The clone carrying this TCR beta chain was picked up a small number of times. There are 16 residues in the CDR3. With 4 bases removed from V and 3 bases from J, the gap between germline ends came to 15 bases. Germline values: CDR1 SNHLY, CDR2 FYNNEI. The sample belongs to a study of early T cells in non-severe SARS-CoV-2 infection. As part of library construction, unique molecular identifiers were attached to individual cDNA molecules. TCRdb fed the 5' RACE reads into MiXCR, producing one record per CDR3 protein. The sample has tens of thousands of distinct CDR3 sequences, around 9.1% seen once. The TCR originated in an adult who was a healthcare worker with PCR-confirmed SARS-CoV-2 infection or an uninfected control (not recorded which). The chain uses TRBV2 and TRBJ2-2; D remains ambiguous. Specimen: whole blood, collected at baseline. The DNA of the CDR3 is TGTGCCAGCAGTGTATGGGGAAGGGTCGACACCGGGGAGCTGTTTTTT. Residues: CASSVWGRVDTGELFF.